The 8 T cell receptor beta chains below come from one sample, sequenced in a study of shared clonotypes between healthy human individuals. Using immunoSEQ multiplex PCR, the repertoire was profiled, and TCRdb retains in-frame clones only, with some absent. Of approximately 2.5 million clones listed, 90% to 95% were seen once; the top ten hold 0.14%. The sequenced material came from naive CD4+ T cells sorted from blood. Specified subset: CD45RA+ positively selected. These receptors came from a man between 18 and 29 years old in good health.

The chain combines TRBV2 with TRBJ1-4; D is ambiguous. This CDR3 spans 12 amino acids. CDR1 is SNHLY and CDR2 is FYNNEI in the germline V gene. Trimming stripped 6 bases from V and 7 bases from J, with 9 bases between. CDR3: CASSAFSEKLFF. The DNA for the CDR3 is TGTGCCAGCAGCGCCTTTTCTGAAAAACTGTTTTTT.

The chain carries TRBV30 and TRBJ2-7; tentatively, D is TRBD1 or TRBD2 (5 bases each). Germline lookup yields CDR1 GTSNPN and CDR2 SVGIG (reference sequence). This CDR3 has 16 amino acids. V was trimmed by 4 bases and J by 3 bases, leaving 22 bases between them. CDR3 in amino acids: CAWKCEPGDGNYEQYF. The DNA for the CDR3 is TGTGCCTGGAAGTGTGAGCCCGGGGACGGGAACTACGAGCAGTACTTC. Variable domain in full (rest from reference TRBV30 and TRBJ2-7): SQTIHQWPATLVQPVGSPLSLECTVEGTSNPNLYWYRQAAGRGLQLLFYSVGIGQISSEVPQNLSASRPQDRQFILSSKKLLLSDSGFYLCAWKCEPGDGNYEQYFGPGTRLTVT.

The V call is TRBV7-8, the J call TRBJ1-3; D may be TRBD1 (6 bases). The CDR3 contains 22 residues. Germline V gene sequence: CDR1 SGHVS, CDR2 FQNEAQ. V lost 1 base, J lost 0 bases, and 28 bases lay in between. The CDR3 coding sequence is TGTGCCAGCAGCTTAGTCAGATTCCGACAGGAGAGAGGGAGTATCTCTGGAAACACCATATATTTT. It translates to CASSLVRFRQERGSISGNTIYF.

V is TRBV6-6 and J is TRBJ1-3; a possible D gene is TRBD1 (6 bases). V dropped 6 bases and J dropped 4 bases, with 10 bases sitting between them. The V gene's germline CDR1 is MNHNY and CDR2 SVGAGI (reference sequence). The CDR3 spans 13 residues. The CDR3 protein is CASRSTGGNTIYF. DNA for the CDR3: TGTGCCAGCAGATCGACAGGAGGAAACACCATATATTTT.

About this clone itself: The sample holds other DNA sequences that translate to the same CDR3. The chain uses TRBV2 and TRBJ2-7, with TRBD2 matching over 8 bases. This CDR3 has 14 amino acids. The V segment lost 6 bases and the J segment 0 bases; nucleotides outside the gene matches: 4. From germline, CDR1 is SNHLY and CDR2 FYNNEI. The CDR3 spells CASRTSGSSYEQYF. In DNA form, the CDR3 reads TGTGCCAGCAGAACTAGCGGAAGCTCCTACGAGCAGTACTTC.

The table lists this clone with a few counts. Additional DNA sequences in this sample encode the identical CDR3. J is TRBJ2-7 and V is TRBV6-5; 10 bases align to TRBD1. CDR3 length equals 15 residues. The V segment lost 0 bases and the J segment 2 bases; nucleotides outside the gene matches: 1. The germline gives CDR1 MNHEY, CDR2 SVGAGI. In nucleotides, the CDR3 is TGTGCCAGCAGTTACTCGGGACAGGGGCCCTACGAGCAGTACTTC. Amino acid sequence: CASSYSGQGPYEQYF.

The V call is TRBV18, the J call TRBJ2-3; D is unresolved. The CDR3 consists of 15 residues. The ends were cut back, 0 bases at V and 5 bases at J, with 12 bases in the middle. Germline V gives CDR1 KGHSH, CDR2 LQKENI. The CDR3 bases are TGTGCCAGCTCACCACCTTGGCCTCGGGTAGATACGCAGTATTTT. Its protein is CASSPPWPRVDTQYF.

This rearrangement joins TRBV29-1 to TRBJ1-3, with D unresolved. The CDR3 is 13 amino acids. Germline values: CDR1 SQVTM, CDR2 ANQGSEA. Trimming stripped 7 bases from V and 1 base from J, with 11 bases between. The CDR3 coding sequence is TGCAGCGCCGAAGGAGGGTCTGGAAACACCATATATTTT. As protein: CSAEGGSGNTIYF.